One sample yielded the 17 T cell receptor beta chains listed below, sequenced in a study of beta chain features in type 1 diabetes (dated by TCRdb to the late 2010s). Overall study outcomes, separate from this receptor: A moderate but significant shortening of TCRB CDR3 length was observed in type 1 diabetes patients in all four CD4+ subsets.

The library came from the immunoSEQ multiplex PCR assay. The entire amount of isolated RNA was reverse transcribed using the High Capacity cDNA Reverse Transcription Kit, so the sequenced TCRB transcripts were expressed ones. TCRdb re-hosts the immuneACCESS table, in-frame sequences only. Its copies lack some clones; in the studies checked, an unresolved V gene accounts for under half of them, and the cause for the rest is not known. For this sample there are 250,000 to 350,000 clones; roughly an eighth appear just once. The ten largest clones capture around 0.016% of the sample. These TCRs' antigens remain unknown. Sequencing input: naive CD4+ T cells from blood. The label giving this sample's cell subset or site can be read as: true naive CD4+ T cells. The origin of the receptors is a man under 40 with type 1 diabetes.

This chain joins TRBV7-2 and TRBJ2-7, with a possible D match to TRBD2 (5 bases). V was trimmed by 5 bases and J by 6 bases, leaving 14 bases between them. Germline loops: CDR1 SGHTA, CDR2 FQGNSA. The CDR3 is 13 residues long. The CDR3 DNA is TGTGCCAGCAGCCAAAACCGGGAACTCGAGCAGTACTTC. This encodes CASSQNRELEQYF.

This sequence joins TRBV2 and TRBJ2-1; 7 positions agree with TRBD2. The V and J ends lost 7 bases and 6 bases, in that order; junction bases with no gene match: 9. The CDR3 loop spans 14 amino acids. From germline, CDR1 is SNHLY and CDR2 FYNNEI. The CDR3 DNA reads TGTGCCAGCAAACCAGCGGGGCAATTCAATGAGCAGTTCTTC. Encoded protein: CASKPAGQFNEQFF.

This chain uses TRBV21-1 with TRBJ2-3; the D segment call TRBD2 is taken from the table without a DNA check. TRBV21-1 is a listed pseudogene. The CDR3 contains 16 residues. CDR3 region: CASHRPGLVITDTQYF. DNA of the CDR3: TGTGCCAGCCATAGACCCGGACTAGTGATCACAGATACGCAGTATTTT.

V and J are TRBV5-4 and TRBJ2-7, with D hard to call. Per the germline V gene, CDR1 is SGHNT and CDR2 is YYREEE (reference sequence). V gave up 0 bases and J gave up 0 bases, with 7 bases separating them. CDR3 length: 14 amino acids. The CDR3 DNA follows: TGTGCCAGCAGCTTGGCCCCTAACTCCTACGAGCAGTACTTC. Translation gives CASSLAPNSYEQYF.

CDR3 in DNA: TGTGCCAGCAGTGGAGGTACTAGCGGGATGGAGCAGTTCTTC. Protein product: CASSGGTSGMEQFF. The rearrangement joins TRBV6-1 to TRBJ2-1; 10 bases are shared with TRBD2. The CDR3 consists of 14 residues. CDR1 is MNHNS and CDR2 is SASEGT in the germline V gene. V lost 4 bases and J lost 10; bases outside the gene matches: 7.

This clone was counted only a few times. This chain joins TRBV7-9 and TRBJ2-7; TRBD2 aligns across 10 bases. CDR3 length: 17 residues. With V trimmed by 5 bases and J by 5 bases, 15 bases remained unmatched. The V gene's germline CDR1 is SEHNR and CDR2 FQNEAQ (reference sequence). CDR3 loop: CASSPRSGRARGNEQYF. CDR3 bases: TGTGCCAGCAGCCCTCGAAGCGGGAGGGCACGTGGGAACGAGCAGTACTTC.

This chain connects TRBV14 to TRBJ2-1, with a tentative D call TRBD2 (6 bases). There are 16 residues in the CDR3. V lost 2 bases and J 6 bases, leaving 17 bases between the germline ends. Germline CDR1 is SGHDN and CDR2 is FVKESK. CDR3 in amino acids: CASSQQVGSSANEQFF. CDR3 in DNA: TGTGCCAGCAGCCAACAGGTCGGGAGTTCGGCCAATGAGCAGTTCTTC.

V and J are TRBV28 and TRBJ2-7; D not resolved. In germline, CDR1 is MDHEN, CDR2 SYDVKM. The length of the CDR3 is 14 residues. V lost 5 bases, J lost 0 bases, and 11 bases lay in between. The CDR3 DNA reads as TGTGCCAGCAGTCGGATCTCTAGCTCCTACGAGCAGTACTTC. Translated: CASSRISSSYEQYF.

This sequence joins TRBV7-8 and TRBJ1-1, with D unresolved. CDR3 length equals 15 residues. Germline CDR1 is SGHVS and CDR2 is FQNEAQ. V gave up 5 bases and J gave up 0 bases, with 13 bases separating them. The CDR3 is CASSPIGYMNTEAFF. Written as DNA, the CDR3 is TGTGCCAGCAGCCCAATCGGTTATATGAACACTGAAGCTTTCTTT.

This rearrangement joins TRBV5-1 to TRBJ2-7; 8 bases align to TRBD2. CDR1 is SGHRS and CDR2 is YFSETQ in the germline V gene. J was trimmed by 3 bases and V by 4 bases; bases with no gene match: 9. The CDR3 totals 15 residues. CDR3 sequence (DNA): TGCGCCAGCAGCCCGGGAGGGGGGCTCGTCTACGAGCAGTACTTC. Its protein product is CASSPGGGLVYEQYF.

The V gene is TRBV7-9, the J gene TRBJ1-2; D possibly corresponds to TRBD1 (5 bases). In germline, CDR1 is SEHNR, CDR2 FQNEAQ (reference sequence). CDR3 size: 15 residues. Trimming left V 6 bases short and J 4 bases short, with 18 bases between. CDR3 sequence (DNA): TGTGCCAGCAGTCTCTCCCAGGGCGTTGGCTATGGCTACACCTTC. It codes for CASSLSQGVGYGYTF.

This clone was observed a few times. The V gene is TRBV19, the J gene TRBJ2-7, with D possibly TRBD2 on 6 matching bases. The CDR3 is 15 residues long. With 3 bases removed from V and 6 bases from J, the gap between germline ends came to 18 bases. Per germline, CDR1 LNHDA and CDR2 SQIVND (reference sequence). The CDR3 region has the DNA TGTGCCAGTAGTATCGGGGACGGGACTGGAAGCGAGCAGTACTTC. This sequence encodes CASSIGDGTGSEQYF.

The CDR3, as DNA: TGTGCCAGCAGCTCGGCGGACACCGGCTCCTACAATGAGCAGTTCTTC. Its protein product is CASSSADTGSYNEQFF. V is TRBV5-4 and J is TRBJ2-1; TRBD1 might be the D (5 bases). CDR3 length: 16 residues. CDR1 is SGHNT and CDR2 is YYREEE in the germline V gene (reference sequence). V was clipped by 3 bases and J by 0 bases, with 13 bases between them.

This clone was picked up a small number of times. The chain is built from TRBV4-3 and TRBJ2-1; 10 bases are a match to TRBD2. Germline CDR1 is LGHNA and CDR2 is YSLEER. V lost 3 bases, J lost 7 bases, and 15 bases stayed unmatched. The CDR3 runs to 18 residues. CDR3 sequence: CASSHSRHKREGPNEQFF. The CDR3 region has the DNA TGCGCCAGCAGCCATTCCCGGCACAAGCGGGAGGGGCCTAATGAGCAGTTCTTC.

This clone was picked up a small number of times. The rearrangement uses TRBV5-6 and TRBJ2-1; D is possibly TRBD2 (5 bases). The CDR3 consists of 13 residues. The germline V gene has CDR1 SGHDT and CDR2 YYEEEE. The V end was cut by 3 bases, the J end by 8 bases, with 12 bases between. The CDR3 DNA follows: TGTGCCAGCAGCTCCCGACTATCTGATGAGCAGTTCTTC. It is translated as CASSSRLSDEQFF.

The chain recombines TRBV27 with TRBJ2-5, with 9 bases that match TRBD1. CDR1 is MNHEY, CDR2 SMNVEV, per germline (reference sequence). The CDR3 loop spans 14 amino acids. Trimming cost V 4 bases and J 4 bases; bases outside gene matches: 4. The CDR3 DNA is TGTGCCAGCAGTTCACAGGGGGCTGTAGAGACCCAGTACTTC. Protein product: CASSSQGAVETQYF.

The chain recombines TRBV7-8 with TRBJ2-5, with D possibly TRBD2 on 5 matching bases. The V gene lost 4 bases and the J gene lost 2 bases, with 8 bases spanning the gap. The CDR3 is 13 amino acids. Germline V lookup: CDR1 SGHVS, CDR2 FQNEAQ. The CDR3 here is CASSWTGQETQYF. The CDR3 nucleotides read TGTGCCAGCAGCTGGACGGGGCAAGAGACCCAGTACTTC.